One and the same sample provided the 14 T cell receptor beta chains below, sequenced in a study of tissue T cells after allogeneic stem cell transplantation (dated by TCRdb to the early 2020s). The library was prepared using the immunoSEQ multiplex PCR assay. What TCRdb holds here is the immuneACCESS table cut down to in-frame rearrangements. Part of the clones is not present; checked against another copy, under half of the missing clones reflect an unresolved V gene, and the others are unexplained. The sample table contains about 26,000 clones; only one count was recorded for about 90% of them. The top ten constitute approximately 2% of the sample. The sample's time point label, decoded: recipient (host-origin) PBMCs collected before allo-HCT. The sequenced sample was blood, obtained before transplantation. The source is a male donor at least 60 years old who later had graft-versus-host disease after an allogeneic stem cell transplant.

The CDR3 nucleotides are TGTGCCAGCAGCCAAGCAAGATGGCCGAGGCCTAGCGGGAGGGAATCCTACAATGAGCAGTTCTTC. It encodes CASSQARWPRPSGRESYNEQFF. This chain joins TRBV14 and TRBJ2-1; 12 bases match TRBD2. The V segment lost 1 base and the J segment 1 base; nucleotides outside the gene matches: 17. Per the germline V gene, CDR1 is SGHDN and CDR2 is FVKESK. CDR3 size: 22 residues.

This rearrangement joins TRBV6-2 or TRBV6-3 to TRBJ2-5; D possibly uses TRBD1 or TRBD2 (5 bases each). The CDR3 is 13 residues long. Germline loops: CDR1 MNHEY, CDR2 SVGEGT. The ends were cut back, 2 bases at V and 5 bases at J, with 9 bases in the middle. For the CDR3, the DNA is TGTGCCAGCAGTTACACGTGGGGGGAGACCCAGTACTTC. This gives the protein CASSYTWGETQYF.

The rearrangement uses TRBV28 and TRBJ2-6; D call uncertain. Germline values: CDR1 MDHEN, CDR2 SYDVKM. Trimming shortened V by 2 bases and J by 2 bases, and 1 base separated the two germline ends. CDR3 length: 13 residues. The CDR3: CASSLPGANVLTF. CDR3 nucleotide sequence: TGTGCCAGCAGTTTACCTGGGGCCAACGTCCTGACTTTC.

The chain has TRBV13 and TRBJ2-1; maybe TRBD2 (6 bases). Trimming cost V 5 bases and J 5 bases, with 13 bases left between them. Germline assignment: CDR1 PRHDT and CDR2 FYEKMQ (reference sequence). The CDR3 runs to 14 residues. CDR3 bases: TGTGCCAGCAGCCCCCGTGGGAGGAACAATGAGCAGTTCTTC. As protein: CASSPRGRNNEQFF. Filled out from reference TRBV13 and TRBJ2-1, the complete variable domain reads AAGVIQSPRHLIKEKRETATLKCYPIPRHDTVYWYQQGPGQDPQFLISFYEKMQSDKGSIPDRFSAQQFSDYHSELNMSSLELGDSALYFCASSPRGRNNEQFFGPGTRLTVL.

The genes are TRBV12-3 or TRBV12-4 and TRBJ1-2, with 8 bases aligning to TRBD1. J was trimmed by 7 bases and V by 5 bases; bases with no gene match: 3. The CDR3 length is 12 residues. DNA for the CDR3: TGTGCCAGCAGTCCCGGACAGGGTGGCTACACCTTC. Translating gives CASSPGQGGYTF.

The chain is built from TRBV15 and TRBJ1-2, with 7 positions matching TRBD1. With 1 base clipped from V and 6 bases from J, the junction kept 8 bases outside the gene matches. The CDR3 loop spans 15 amino acids. CDR1 and CDR2 (germline): LNHNV, YYDKDF (reference sequence). The DNA of the CDR3 is TGTGCCACCAGCAGAGCCCCCAGGGGGGAGGATGGCTACACCTTC. It codes for CATSRAPRGEDGYTF.

This chain uses TRBV10-3 with TRBJ2-5, with D perhaps matching TRBD2 (7 bases). The CDR3 totals 16 residues. V gave up 3 bases and J gave up 5 bases, with 19 bases separating them. CDR1 is ENHRY, CDR2 SYGVKD, per germline. CDR3 sequence (DNA): TGTGCCATCAGTGATGGCATCGGGGGGCTCTTGGAGACCCAGTACTTC. It translates to CAISDGIGGLLETQYF.

This chain links TRBV10-3 with TRBJ1-4; D not certain. The germline gives CDR1 ENHRY, CDR2 SYGVKD. The CDR3 consists of 14 residues. Deletions cut 0 bases from V and 0 bases from J, with 2 bases between. This CDR3 is CAISESPTNEKLFF. The CDR3 DNA reads as TGTGCCATCAGTGAGTCACCAACTAATGAAAAACTGTTTTTT.

V is TRBV7-3 and J is TRBJ2-6, with D unclear. There are 15 residues in the CDR3. Trimming took 5 bases from V and 0 from J, leaving 8 bases between them. CDR1 and CDR2 (germline): SGHTA, FQGTGA. DNA of the CDR3: TGTGCCAGCAGCGCGACGACCTCTGGGGCCAACGTCCTGACTTTC. Protein: CASSATTSGANVLTF.

V is TRBV29-1 and J is TRBJ2-5, with D possibly called TRBD1 or TRBD2 (5 bases each). This CDR3 has 15 amino acids. Germline CDR1 reads SQVTM; CDR2 reads ANQGSEA. V lost 5 bases and J 2 bases, leaving 18 bases between the germline ends. This chain's CDR3 is CSVYSPGTRQETQYF. CDR3 DNA: TGCAGCGTTTACTCACCCGGGACGCGGCAAGAGACCCAGTACTTC.

This chain uses TRBV5-6 with TRBJ1-4; D uncertain. Trimming took off 2 bases at V and 0 bases at J, with 5 bases between the two ends. The CDR3 has 14 amino acids. Looked up from germline, CDR1 is SGHDT and CDR2 is YYEEEE. CDR3 residues: CASSFTATNEKLFF. CDR3 nucleotides: TGTGCCAGCAGCTTTACTGCAACTAATGAAAAACTGTTTTTT.

This chain uses TRBV2 with TRBJ1-3, with a possible D match to TRBD1 (6 bases). Germline V gene sequence: CDR1 SNHLY, CDR2 FYNNEI. Trimming removed 9 bases from V and 3 bases from J, with 15 bases in between. The CDR3 covers 14 residues. The CDR3 DNA is TGTGCCAGAAGAAAAACAGGGAATGGAAACACCATATATTTT. This translates into CARRKTGNGNTIYF.

The rearrangement links TRBV11-2 to TRBJ1-2; D is undetermined. This CDR3 spans 13 amino acids. The ends were cut back, 2 bases at V and 8 bases at J, with 12 bases in the middle. CDR1 is SGHAT and CDR2 is FQNNGV in the germline V gene. CDR3 residues: CASSLIRVEGYTF. As DNA, the CDR3 is TGTGCCAGCAGCTTAATCAGAGTGGAGGGCTACACCTTC.

The genes are TRBV28 and TRBJ2-7; D is ambiguous. This CDR3 has 13 amino acids. The V gene lost 1 base and the J gene lost 4 bases, with 8 bases spanning the gap. Germline CDR1 and CDR2: MDHEN and SYDVKM. CDR3 DNA sequence: TGTGCCAGCAGTTTATCTCCCCATTACGAGCAGTACTTC. Its translation: CASSLSPHYEQYF.